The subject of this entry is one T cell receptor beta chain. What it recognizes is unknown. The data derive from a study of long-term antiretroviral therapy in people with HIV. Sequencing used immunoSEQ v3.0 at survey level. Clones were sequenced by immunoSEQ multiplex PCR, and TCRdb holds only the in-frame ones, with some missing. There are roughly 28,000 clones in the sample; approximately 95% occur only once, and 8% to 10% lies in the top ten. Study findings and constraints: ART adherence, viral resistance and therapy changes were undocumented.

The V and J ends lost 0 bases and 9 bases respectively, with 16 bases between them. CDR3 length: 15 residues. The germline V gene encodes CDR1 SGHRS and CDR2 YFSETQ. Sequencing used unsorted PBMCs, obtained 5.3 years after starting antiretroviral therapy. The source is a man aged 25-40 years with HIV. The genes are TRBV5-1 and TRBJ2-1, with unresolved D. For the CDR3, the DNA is TGCGCCAGCAGCTTGGACCCCCGTTCCGTAGCTGAGCAGTTCTTC. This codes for CASSLDPRSVAEQFF. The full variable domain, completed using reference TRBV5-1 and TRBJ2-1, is KAGVTQTPRYLIKTRGQQVTLSCSPISGHRSVSWYQQTPGQGLQFLFEYFSETQRNKGNFPGRFSGRQFSNSRSEMNVSTLELGDSALYLCASSLDPRSVAEQFFGPGTRLTVL.